Listed below are T cell receptor beta chains from one sample, sequenced in a study of a mutant IDH1 vaccine in newly diagnosed glioma. The antigens of these receptors remain unknown. Generated by immunoSEQ multiplex PCR, the TCRdb table keeps only in-frame clones and is missing some. The sample lists 55,000 to 70,000 clones, 70% to 90% seen once, with 1.5% to 2.5% in the top ten. Sequencing was performed on PBMCs, taken from a glioma patient whose treatment included an IDH1 peptide vaccine. The receptors come from a man in his forties or fifties with glioma. Both conserved end residues are part of each CDR3. The D gene is left open where the match is weak. Size is stated for part of the rows, as once, few or many counts, or as a class when the clone is expanded.

v_call: TRBV19; j_call: TRBJ1-1; d_call: -; clone_size: -; cdr3_aa: CASSNVRGTEAFF; cdr3_nt: TGTGCCAGTAGTAACGTCAGGGGAACTGAAGCTTTCTTT
v_call: TRBV5-1; j_call: TRBJ1-2; d_call: -; clone_size: -; cdr3_aa: CASSSLSGTHYGYTF; cdr3_nt: TGCGCCAGCAGCTCCCTGTCCGGGACACATTATGGCTACACCTTC
v_call: TRBV6-1; j_call: TRBJ1-5; d_call: -; clone_size: -; cdr3_aa: CASSAIRDNQPQHF; cdr3_nt: TGTGCCAGCAGTGCGATAAGGGACAATCAGCCCCAGCATTTT
v_call: TRBV29-1; j_call: TRBJ1-2; d_call: -; clone_size: -; cdr3_aa: CSVERVPGTNYGYTF; cdr3_nt: TGCAGCGTTGAAAGGGTACCCGGTACTAACTATGGCTACACCTTC
v_call: TRBV6-5; j_call: TRBJ2-7; d_call: -; clone_size: -; cdr3_aa: CASSYTGLEQYF; cdr3_nt: TGTGCCAGCAGTTATACAGGTCTCGAGCAGTACTTC
v_call: TRBV5-1; j_call: TRBJ2-5; d_call: -; clone_size: once; cdr3_aa: CASSLRGRQETQYF; cdr3_nt: TGCGCCAGCAGCTTAAGGGGTCGGCAAGAGACCCAGTACTTC
v_call: TRBV21-1; j_call: TRBJ2-3; d_call: -; clone_size: -; cdr3_aa: CASRPSIRTDTQYF; cdr3_nt: TGTGCCAGCAGACCTAGCATCCGCACAGATACGCAGTATTTT
v_call: TRBV7-6; j_call: TRBJ2-1; d_call: -; clone_size: -; cdr3_aa: CASSSRESTGYNEQFF; cdr3_nt: TGTGCCAGCAGCTCCCGGGAGAGCACGGGCTACAATGAGCAGTTCTTC
v_call: TRBV19; j_call: TRBJ1-2; d_call: -; clone_size: -; cdr3_aa: CASSIFSPYGYTF; cdr3_nt: TGTGCCAGTAGTATATTCTCCCCCTATGGCTACACCTTC
v_call: TRBV29-1; j_call: TRBJ2-5; d_call: TRBD2; clone_size: -; cdr3_aa: CSVASTSGMWETQYF; cdr3_nt: TGCAGCGTCGCCTCGACTAGCGGGATGTGGGAGACCCAGTACTTC
v_call: TRBV5-1; j_call: TRBJ2-1; d_call: TRBD2; clone_size: -; cdr3_aa: CASSPLAGGLGEQFF; cdr3_nt: TGCGCCAGCAGCCCGCTAGCGGGAGGATTAGGTGAGCAGTTCTTC
v_call: TRBV10-3; j_call: TRBJ2-7; d_call: -; clone_size: -; cdr3_aa: CAIRSEAGISYEQYF; cdr3_nt: TGTGCCATCCGGTCGGAGGCAGGGATCTCCTACGAGCAGTACTTC
v_call: TRBV5-6; j_call: TRBJ2-7; d_call: -; clone_size: -; cdr3_aa: CASTYFRSSGYEQYF; cdr3_nt: TGTGCCAGCACCTACTTCCGGTCCTCAGGGTACGAGCAGTACTTC
v_call: TRBV15; j_call: TRBJ2-1; d_call: TRBD2; clone_size: -; cdr3_aa: CATSRESSGRAYNEQFF; cdr3_nt: TGTGCCACCAGCAGAGAGTCTAGCGGGAGGGCCTACAATGAGCAGTTCTTC
v_call: TRBV28; j_call: TRBJ1-6; d_call: TRBD1; clone_size: -; cdr3_aa: CATHRGRDSPLHF; cdr3_nt: TGTGCCACTCACAGGGGGCGGGATTCACCCCTCCACTTT
v_call: TRBV27; j_call: TRBJ2-5; d_call: TRBD2; clone_size: -; cdr3_aa: CASSPLAGGGTQYF; cdr3_nt: TGTGCCAGCAGTCCCCTCGCGGGGGGAGGGACCCAGTACTTC
v_call: TRBV6-4; j_call: TRBJ1-2; d_call: -; clone_size: -; cdr3_aa: CASSDSREYTF; cdr3_nt: TGTGCCAGCAGTGACTCTCGGGAGTACACCTTC
v_call: TRBV6-5; j_call: TRBJ2-1; d_call: TRBD1; clone_size: -; cdr3_aa: CASRRSGGTGGEQFF; cdr3_nt: TGTGCCAGCAGGCGCTCAGGGGGAACTGGTGGTGAGCAGTTCTTC
v_call: TRBV10-3; j_call: TRBJ1-1; d_call: -; clone_size: -; cdr3_aa: CAISPPNKDRRGAEAFF; cdr3_nt: TGTGCCATCAGTCCACCCAATAAGGATAGGAGGGGAGCTGAAGCTTTCTTT
v_call: TRBV29-1; j_call: TRBJ1-3; d_call: -; clone_size: -; cdr3_aa: CSVEEGASGNTIYF; cdr3_nt: TGCAGCGTTGAGGAGGGCGCCTCTGGAAACACCATATATTTT
v_call: TRBV11-3; j_call: TRBJ1-5; d_call: -; clone_size: -; cdr3_aa: CASSLAPDGPSGQPQHF; cdr3_nt: TGTGCCAGCAGCTTAGCCCCAGACGGGCCCTCGGGACAGCCCCAGCATTTT
v_call: TRBV7-2; j_call: TRBJ2-1; d_call: -; clone_size: -; cdr3_aa: CASSPGPYNEQFF; cdr3_nt: TGTGCCAGCAGCCCCGGACCCTACAATGAGCAGTTCTTC